This T cell receptor (beta chain) emerged from a study of beta chain features in type 1 diabetes (dated by TCRdb to 2017 to 2018). Concerning the study at large: Mean age, gender distribution, total cell number and subset yield did not differ between patients and healthy donors. In the study, TCRB repertoires of sorted circulating CD4+ T cell subsets from recently diagnosed type 1 diabetes patients were compared with those of matched healthy donors. Whereas all 30 or so donors provided naive and central memory subsets, regulatory and stem cell-like memory subsets were isolated from just 8 patients and about 8 healthy donors. A total of roughly 100,000,000 sorted cells were examined across all samples, and the number of cells per subset was strongly correlated with RNA yield. Broad study findings and their caveats: Naive, central memory and regulatory TCRB repertoires appeared more similar among patients than among healthy donors. At VDJ recombination sites, type 1 diabetes patients had fewer insertions and more deleted nucleotides, which implies abnormalities in thymic rearrangement. Shorter templates might have been favored by PCR, but patient and control samples were amplified and corrected together, so both groups would have been affected equally by any skew. Only small numbers of individuals were included in the HLA sub-analyses, which left unresolved whether HLA type had any influence on TCRB rearrangement. Because cDNA rather than genomic DNA was sequenced, highly expressing activated cells could have been over-represented, although no difference in activation and CD3 levels was found between groups. In all four CD4+ subsets, TCRB CDR3 length was moderately but significantly shorter in type 1 diabetes patients.

The entire isolated RNA was reverse transcribed using the High Capacity cDNA Reverse Transcription Kit, and thus expressed TCRB transcripts were sequenced. Deep immunoSEQ sequencing was applied to naive, central memory and regulatory T cell samples, giving an average of around 3.8 million total reads per sample. Sorted cells were lysed in RLT buffer, and RNA was extracted using DNase-treated RNeasy Micro or Mini kits according to cell number. Each cell subset was processed on its own to prevent cross-contamination, while patient and healthy donor samples were processed together. Using the immunoSEQ multiplex PCR, TCRB sequences were amplified from cDNA into 87-bp fragments spanning the CDR3 region. Amplicons were sequenced on the Illumina HiSeq platform. The source study handled its data this way. PCR bias was computationally corrected using synthetic template baselines, reads within Hamming distance 2 were collapsed, and singletons that could not be merged were discarded. By aligning reads against IMGT, V, D and J genes, CDR3 length, and insertions or deletions at six rearrangement sites were assigned. Within each subset, clonotype counts were normalized to the number of sorted cells before true diversity and Gini coefficients were calculated with the tcR R package. The overlap coefficient, calculated on TCRB nucleotide sequences, was used to quantify repertoire sharing. Out-of-frame TCRB sequences from naive cells were analyzed to stand in for the pre-selection repertoire. The source is immuneACCESS, and TCRdb retained only in-frame sequences with V and J called. Part of the clones is not carried over; for the studies checked, unresolved V genes explain less than half of this, and the remainder is unexplained. V and J calls and clone size follow that table, whereas D and trimming were derived from the DNA. Counted in this sample were roughly 340,000 clones; 13% of them appeared once. The ten most abundant clones make up nearly 0.015% of the sample.

To note about this clone: Its specific antigen is unknown. No base quality values were provided; no much bigger clone lies one nucleotide off. Other DNA sequences of this sample code for an identical CDR3.

The CDR3 runs 13 residues from the cysteine to the phenylalanine. The entry retains the CDR3 DNA only, 39 bases that are in frame from base 1. Clipping removes 5 bases from V and 0 bases from J, with 3 as the unmatched junction base count. From the germline V gene (reference sequence), CDR1 is GTSNPN and CDR2 is SVGIG. Each donor gave one peripheral blood draw, averaging approximately 110 mL, which was collected into heparinised tubes. Naive, central memory, regulatory and stem cell-like memory CD4+ T cells were sorted on a BD FACSAria II using a panel including CD45RO, CCR7, CD25, CD127, CD95 and CD27. All sorted populations exceeded 98% purity. PBMCs were isolated right away by Lymphoprep density gradient centrifugation and were stained directly, without culture. So that batch effects would be minimized, each experiment stained and sorted samples in pairs, pairing one healthy donor with one patient.

The receptor chain draws on TRBV30 and TRBJ1-1; the central 7 bases match TRBD1. The sequence came from a woman under 30 with type 1 diabetes. Sequencing was done on a sample of naive CD4+ T cells from blood. The sample's cell subset or site label is to be understood as: true naive CD4+ T cells. The CDR3 sequence is CAWDRAMNTEAFF. The nucleotides are TGTGCCTGGGACAGGGCCATGAACACTGAAGCTTTCTTT.